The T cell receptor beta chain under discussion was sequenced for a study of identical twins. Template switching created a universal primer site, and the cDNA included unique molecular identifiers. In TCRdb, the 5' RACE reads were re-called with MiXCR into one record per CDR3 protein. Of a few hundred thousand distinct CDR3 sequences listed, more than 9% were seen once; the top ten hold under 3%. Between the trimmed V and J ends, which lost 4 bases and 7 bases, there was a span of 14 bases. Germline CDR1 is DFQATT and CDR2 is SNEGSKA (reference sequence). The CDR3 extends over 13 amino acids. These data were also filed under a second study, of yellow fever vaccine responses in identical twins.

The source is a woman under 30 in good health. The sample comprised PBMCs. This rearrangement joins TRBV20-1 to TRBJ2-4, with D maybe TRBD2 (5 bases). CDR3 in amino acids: CSATWTGENIQYF. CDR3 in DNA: TGCAGTGCTACCTGGACCGGGGAGAACATTCAGTACTTC.